This T cell receptor (beta chain) was found in a study of T cell repertoires in cytomegalovirus infection. MiXCR, run by TCRdb on the reads, gives a single entry per CDR3 protein. The repertoire has 200,000 to 300,000 distinct CDR3 sequences, around 6.2% of them found once; the top ten carry about 6.5%. Sequences were obtained from PBMCs. This TCR derives from a human donor in good health (CMV status not recorded). Some clones in this sample may be carry-over from other donors' samples.

CDR3 bases: TGCAGTGCTAGAGGTTGGGGGGTAGATGGAAACACCATATATTTT. This gives the protein CSARGWGVDGNTIYF. The V and J genes are TRBV20-1 and TRBJ1-3; D is possibly TRBD1 (5 bases). Looked up from germline, CDR1 is DFQATT and CDR2 is SNEGSKA (reference sequence). The CDR3 runs 15 residues. V lost 1 base, J lost 3 bases, and 13 bases lay in between.